This entry lists 21 T cell receptor beta chains sequenced from one sample in a study of beta chain features in type 1 diabetes. Study-wide points: Among patients with Type 1 diabetes, TCRB CDR3s were moderately but significantly shorter in every one of the four CD4+ subsets.

These receptors' antigens are unknown. The authors reverse transcribed all of the isolated RNA, so sequencing captured expressed TCRB transcripts. Sequencing used immunoSEQ multiplex PCR; TCRdb keeps in-frame clones, though not all of them. Among around 40,000 clones listed, approximately 70% were seen once. The sample comprised Tregs from blood. The receptor set was obtained from a woman aged 18-29 years with type 1 diabetes.

V gene TRBV9 combines with J gene TRBJ2-3; 8 bases line up with TRBD2. J was trimmed by 5 bases and V by 0 bases; bases with no gene match: 8. CDR1 and CDR2 (germline): SGDLS, YYNGEE. The CDR3 extends over 16 amino acids. The CDR3 is CASSVGVAGLKDTQYF. In nucleotides, the CDR3 is TGTGCCAGCAGCGTAGGAGTAGCGGGGTTGAAAGATACGCAGTATTTT.

V usage is TRBV19 and J usage is TRBJ2-7; TRBD2 might be the D (6 bases). V lost 7 bases, J lost 0 bases, and 13 bases lay in between. The CDR3 is 14 residues long. Germline V gene lookup returns CDR1 LNHDA and CDR2 SQIVND (reference sequence). CDR3 DNA sequence: TGTGCCAGTATGGGTAGCGGAAGCTCCTACGAGCAGTACTTC. Residues: CASMGSGSSYEQYF.

This clone was counted between two and nine times. The rearrangement joins TRBV27 to TRBJ1-3; tentative D call: TRBD1 (5 bases). The CDR3 has 15 residues. The V gene lost 4 bases and the J gene lost 4 bases, with 14 bases spanning the gap. The V gene's germline CDR1 is MNHEY and CDR2 SMNVEV (reference sequence). CDR3 loop: CASSYRAGVGNTIYF. The CDR3 DNA sequence: TGTGCCAGCAGTTATCGTGCGGGGGTAGGAAACACCATATATTTT.

This chain connects TRBV7-4 to TRBJ2-7, with D maybe TRBD2 (5 bases). Trimming left V 4 bases short and J 7 bases short, with 8 bases between. The germline gives CDR1 SGHVT, CDR2 SQSDAQ. The CDR3 runs to 11 residues. The CDR3 sequence: CASSSPGEQYF. CDR3 DNA: TGTGCCAGCAGCTCCCCGGGGGAGCAGTACTTC.

The chain carries TRBV6-5 and TRBJ2-3, with 9 bases lining up with TRBD2. This CDR3 has 16 residues. The germline CDR1 and CDR2 sequences are MNHEY and SVGAGI. Trimming removed 2 bases from V and 2 bases from J; junction bases left unmatched: 5. The CDR3 nucleotides read TGTGCCAGCAGTTACAACCTAGCGGGGCCCACAGATACGCAGTATTTT. Residues: CASSYNLAGPTDTQYF.

The chain recombines TRBV10-3 with TRBJ2-2; D call uncertain. The germline CDR1 and CDR2 sequences are ENHRY and SYGVKD. The CDR3 length is 14 residues. With 5 bases removed from V and 0 bases from J, the gap between germline ends came to 7 bases. The CDR3 is CAISPRPNTGELFF. The CDR3 region has the DNA TGTGCCATCAGTCCCAGGCCGAACACCGGGGAGCTGTTTTTT.

This chain joins TRBV7-2 and TRBJ1-1; D gene ambiguous. Trimming removed 5 bases from V and 4 bases from J, with 17 bases in between. The CDR3 is 15 residues long. The germline CDR1 and CDR2 sequences are SGHTA and FQGNSA. Written as DNA, the CDR3 is TGTGCCAGCAGCCCAAACATGGACTGGGGCACTGAAGCTTTCTTT. This codes for CASSPNMDWGTEAFF.

The J gene is TRBJ2-1, the V gene TRBV28; tentatively, D is TRBD2 (6 bases). Trimming took 6 bases from V and 14 from J, leaving 14 bases between them. The CDR3 consists of 11 residues. CDR1 and CDR2 from the germline V gene are MDHEN and SYDVKM. The CDR3 protein is CASSPGGPKFF. CDR3 nucleotide sequence: TGTGCCAGCAGCCCTGGAGGGCCAAAGTTCTTC.

V and J are TRBV5-1 and TRBJ2-3; no firm D call. This CDR3 comprises 15 residues. Germline values: CDR1 SGHRS, CDR2 YFSETQ. V was shortened by 2 bases and J by 8 bases, with 18 bases between the two germline ends. The CDR3 bases are TGCGCCAGCAGCTTTGACCCCACGCAGCGCGGTACGCAGTATTTT. Translated: CASSFDPTQRGTQYF. Combining the CDR3 with reference TRBV5-1 and TRBJ2-3 gives the whole variable domain KAGVTQTPRYLIKTRGQQVTLSCSPISGHRSVSWYQQTPGQGLQFLFEYFSETQRNKGNFPGRFSGRQFSNSRSEMNVSTLELGDSALYLCASSFDPTQRGTQYFGPGTRLTVL.

The chain recombines TRBV10-3 with TRBJ1-5, with D uncertain. The CDR3 spans 13 residues. Per the germline V gene, CDR1 is ENHRY and CDR2 is SYGVKD. V dropped 2 bases and J dropped 8 bases, with 10 bases sitting between them. The DNA of the CDR3 is TGTGCCATCAGTGAGAGCCAGGTCAAGCCCCAGCATTTT. Its protein is CAISESQVKPQHF.

This clone appeared a few times. The CDR3 here is CASSRTGGDNEQFF. Written as DNA, the CDR3 is TGTGCCAGCAGTCGGACAGGGGGGGACAATGAGCAGTTCTTC. The chain combines TRBV6-1 with TRBJ2-1; 10 bases match TRBD1. CDR3 length: 14 residues. J was trimmed by 5 bases and V by 5 bases; bases with no gene match: 3. The germline CDR1 and CDR2 sequences are MNHNS and SASEGT.

The chain couples TRBV30 to TRBJ2-7; no reliable D call. Germline V gene lookup returns CDR1 GTSNPN and CDR2 SVGIG (reference sequence). Trimming took off 2 bases at V and 2 bases at J, with 7 bases between the two ends. The CDR3 consists of 12 residues. The CDR3 sequence is CAWSSRAYEQYF. CDR3 coding DNA: TGTGCCTGGAGTTCAAGAGCCTACGAGCAGTACTTC.

This clone occurred once. V usage is TRBV28 and J usage is TRBJ2-3; D gene ambiguous. Germline V CDR1 and CDR2: MDHEN, SYDVKM. This CDR3 contains 14 residues. Trimming stripped 6 bases from V and 4 bases from J, with 14 bases between. CDR3 residues: CASRIQLFSDTQYF. The DNA for the CDR3 is TGTGCCAGCAGGATCCAGTTGTTCTCAGATACGCAGTATTTT.

The CDR3 nucleotides are TGCAGCGTTGGCTGGGGGGACGAGCAGTACTTC. Translated: CSVGWGDEQYF. The rearrangement links TRBV29-1 to TRBJ2-7, with TRBD2 as a possible D gene (6 bases). Germline lookup yields CDR1 SQVTM and CDR2 ANQGSEA. This CDR3 has 11 amino acids. V lost 4 bases, J lost 5 bases, and 9 bases lay in between.

In its sample, this clone was seen once. The V call is TRBV11-2, the J call TRBJ1-2; a weak D match, TRBD1 (5 bases). The CDR3 is 13 residues long. V shed 4 bases and J shed 7 bases, with 13 bases lying between them. The germline V gene encodes CDR1 SGHAT and CDR2 FQNNGV. CDR3 coding DNA: TGTGCCAGCAGCTACGACAGCTCGGGTGGCTACACCTTC. This codes for CASSYDSSGGYTF.

The gene calls are TRBV5-4 and TRBJ2-2; TRBD1 is a possible D gene (5 bases). Germline V gene lookup returns CDR1 SGHNT and CDR2 YYREEE (reference sequence). There are 13 residues in the CDR3. V lost 2 bases and J lost 7, with 9 bases in between. The CDR3 DNA follows: TGTGCCAGCAGCTTCCAGGGATTCGGGGAGCTGTTTTTT. It codes for CASSFQGFGELFF.

The chain links TRBV19 to TRBJ1-5, with D possibly being TRBD1 (5 bases). V lost 7 bases and J lost 8, with 21 bases in between. CDR3 size: 15 residues. Germline-derived CDR1 and CDR2 are LNHDA and SQIVND (reference sequence). The CDR3 protein is CASNWRGREYEPQHF. The CDR3 bases are TGTGCCAGTAATTGGAGGGGACGGGAGTACGAGCCCCAGCATTTT.

This clone appeared a few times. The chain employs TRBV7-8 and TRBJ2-3; weak D call: TRBD2 (6 bases). The CDR3 loop spans 15 amino acids. The germline V and J ends were trimmed by 5 bases and 0 bases, with 12 bases remaining between them. Germline V gives CDR1 SGHVS, CDR2 FQNEAQ. Here the CDR3 reads CASSHSGTSTDTQYF. In DNA form, the CDR3 reads TGTGCCAGCAGCCATAGCGGAACAAGCACAGATACGCAGTATTTT. Variable domain in full (rest from reference TRBV7-8 and TRBJ2-3): GAGVSQSPRYKVAKRGQDVALRCDPISGHVSLFWYQQALGQGPEFLTYFQNEAQLDKSGLPSDRFFAERPEGSVSTLKIQRTQQEDSAVYLCASSHSGTSTDTQYFGPGTRLTVL.

The chain links TRBV7-2 to TRBJ2-5; D is possibly TRBD2 (5 bases). CDR3 size: 14 residues. Germline V gene data show CDR1 as SGHTA and CDR2 as FQGNSA. Trimming removed 7 bases at V and 2 bases at J, with 14 bases between. The CDR3 sequence: CASTISDWQETQYF. The CDR3 DNA reads TGTGCCAGCACCATTTCGGACTGGCAAGAGACCCAGTACTTC.

Only a few counts were recorded for this clone. CDR3 protein: CAISDRYNEQFF. CDR3 nucleotide sequence: TGTGCCATCAGTGACAGATACAATGAGCAGTTCTTC. V is TRBV10-3 and J is TRBJ2-1; unclear D gene. The CDR3 has 12 amino acids. From germline, CDR1 is ENHRY and CDR2 SYGVKD. The V end lost 3 bases, the J end lost 4 bases, and 4 bases lay between the germline ends.

This clone was observed a few times. This chain joins TRBV28 and TRBJ1-1; no firm D call. The CDR3 contains 12 residues. Germline V gives CDR1 MDHEN, CDR2 SYDVKM. V lost 2 bases and J lost 9, with 10 bases in between. The CDR3 reads CASSLETIQAFF. In nucleotides, the CDR3 is TGTGCCAGCAGTTTAGAGACAATACAAGCTTTCTTT.